What follows is one T cell receptor beta chain and its context. Its specific antigen is unknown. Per-nucleotide qualities are absent, and no much larger clonotype sits a single base away. This sample stems from a study of T cells in Graves' hyperthyroidism and ophthalmopathy (dated by TCRdb to between 2018 and 2021). Study-wide context: Peripheral blood samples were taken at the time of initial diagnosis, prior to any treatment. A discovery cohort of about a hundred patients, 43 with Graves' ophthalmopathy and about 60 with stable Graves' hyperthyroidism, was used to find distinguishing TCR V-J signatures. An independent validation cohort of around 19 hyperthyroidism patients and roughly 16 patients who later progressed to ophthalmopathy tested prospective prediction of ophthalmopathy. The 95 to 100 discovery patients were randomly split 7:3 into training and test sets. Thyroid tissue and blood T-cell repertoires from about 6 Graves' hyperthyroidism patients were also compared in the study. After sampling, hyperthyroidism patients received methimazole starting at 30 mg daily, and ophthalmopathy patients received high-dose intravenous methylprednisolone. The paper describes TCR Vbeta CDR3 sequencing of around 140 peripheral blood samples, made up of 43 ophthalmopathy patients, around 73 hyperthyroidism patients and 17 progressor patients. On the study overall, not on this receptor specifically: In validation, progression to ophthalmopathy was predicted by the model with about 70% sensitivity and 72% to 85% specificity, a median of around 5.9 months before onset. A model built on a 13 V-J signature distinguished ophthalmopathy from stable hyperthyroidism, reaching 87.88% sensitivity and around 81% specificity in cross-validation and 80%/75% in testing. Most expanded thyroid clonotypes (frequency above 0.001) were also found in blood, which suggests that blood repertoires may mirror thyroid immune responses. No statistical method was used to fix the sample size in advance, and group allocation was not hidden from the investigators.

There are 13 amino acids in the CDR3, from cysteine to phenylalanine inclusive. Only the CDR3 part of the read is kept: 39 bases, read in frame from the first base. V loses 1 base, J loses 5 bases, and the germline ends lie 8 bases apart. Looking up the germline V gene yields CDR1 SGHTA and CDR2 FQGNSA. The TCR beta CDR3 regions were amplified from RNA transcripts. The first round of RT-PCR for the TCR CDR3 was performed with the HTBI primer set and the Qiagen OneStep RT-PCR kit. The libraries were constructed in a second round of multiplex PCR and then size-selected and purified. Paired-end sequencing of the libraries was performed with 100 bp reads on an Illumina HiSeq2000. From the authors' description of their analysis: SOAPnuke was used to process the raw data, throwing out any read that contained adapters or uncalled bases, had a mean Phred below 15, or lacked an exact constant-primer or identifier match. High-quality paired reads were merged with COPE v1.2.5, and unique nucleotide sequences were defined as clonotypes. MiTCR v1.1 was used to align the clonotypes against IMGT TRBV, TRBD and TRBJ reference segments. The analysis was restricted to V-J combinations with a frequency above 0.0001, which together covered about 99% of the repertoires. A TCS score was defined as the ratio of F50 (clonal expansion) to E x V (chaos), with BLOSUM62-based TCRdist applied between CDR3 peptides within each V-J. Welch's t-statistics and random forest reduced roughly 540 V-J features to 10 to 15, which were used in a naive Bayes classifier (R e1071). TCRdb applied fastp at Q25 and MiXCR to the public reads, then kept only in-frame beta chains. Each CDR3 protein gets just one entry, which takes the most common genes and DNA from the rows behind it. It is TCRdb's table, rather than the study itself, that gives the V and J calls and clone size. In this sample the table shows about 400,000 distinct CDR3 sequences, 15% of which occur a single time. The ten largest make up 30% to 35% of the sample.

Graves' hyperthyroidism was defined as stable when no progression to ophthalmopathy occurred over 18 months of follow-up. Hyperthyroidism patients were newly diagnosed, with disease duration under 2 months, and aged 18 to 65 years. Patients with uncontrolled infections, other autoimmune diseases, pregnancy or lactation were excluded. Diagnoses were based on clinical symptoms, serum thyroxine and TRAb, thyroid ultrasound and orbital computed tomography. PBMCs were separated from 10 ml of fresh peripheral blood using Ficoll-Paque density gradient centrifugation. Total RNA was extracted with Trizol reagent, and quality was checked on an Agilent 2100 Bioanalyzer.

Recombination joined TRBV7-2 with TRBJ1-2, with the D segment identity uncertain. The receptor comes from a woman between 25 and 40 years old with Graves' hyperthyroidism. Sequencing was performed on blood. The sequenced DNA: TGTGCCAGCAGCTTAGGTCCGGGGTATGGCTACACCTTC. Translation gives CASSLGPGYGYTF.